In this sample, the clone carrying this TCR beta chain turned up once. Its specificity is unknown. During its preparation, the TCRbeta library received unique molecular identifiers. TCRdb called the PCR reads again in MiXCR, with one record for every CDR3 protein. Here the sample spans about 980,000 distinct CDR3 sequences, about 29% being singletons. The data were taken from a study of T-cell reconstitution after alpha-beta-depleted transplantation in children. Study-level points and caveats: Expanded graft clones, several hundred of them, were reportedly the source of alpha-beta T cells about two months after transplant.

The CDR3 is 15 amino acids. The V gene lost 4 bases and the J gene lost 5 bases, with 19 bases spanning the gap. Looked up from germline, CDR1 is SGHRS and CDR2 is YFSETQ. The input for sequencing was PBMCs, mostly from graft donor cells, taken 360 days after TCRalphabeta/CD19-depleted stem cell transplant. This TCR derives from a boy under three years old who had a stem cell transplant for SCID, so the T cells may come from the graft donor. The chain combines TRBV5-1 with TRBJ2-7, with TRBD2 as a possible D gene (6 bases). The CDR3: CASSPSGQGGDEQYF. CDR3 sequence (DNA): TGCGCCAGCAGCCCGAGCGGGCAGGGTGGAGACGAGCAGTACTTC.